These T cell receptor beta chains were read from a single sample in a study of shared clonotypes between healthy human individuals. Assay used: immunoSEQ multiplex PCR; TCRdb lists only in-frame clones, some missing. The data show roughly 640,000 clones, approximately 79% seen once. The sample taken for sequencing was memory CD4+ T cells sorted from blood. The receptors originated from a woman between 25 and 40 years old in good health. The CDR3 runs from the conserved cysteine through the conserved F or W. D genes are given only for firm matches. Not all rows give a size; the values are once, few, many and, for expanded clones, a class.

clone size	D gene	J gene	V gene	CDR3 DNA	CDR3 protein
once	TRBD2	TRBJ2-1	TRBV6-1	TGTGCCAGCAAGAAAGGGACTATTAACAATGAGCAGTTCTTC	CASKKGTINNEQFF
once	TRBD2	TRBJ2-1	TRBV5-1	TGCGCCAGCAGCCGTCTAGCGGGTCTCTACAATGAGCAGTTCTTC	CASSRLAGLYNEQFF
NA	NA	TRBJ1-1	TRBV29-1	TGCAGTGGAAGGGAGAACACTGAAGCTTTCTTT	CSGRENTEAFF
NA	NA	TRBJ2-3	TRBV10-1	TGCGCCAGCAGAAGGGACTCCACAGATACGCAGTATTTT	CASRRDSTDTQYF
NA	TRBD1	TRBJ2-3	TRBV7-9	TGTGCCAGCAGCCTCGGGACAGTAGGAGATACGCAGTATTTT	CASSLGTVGDTQYF
NA	NA	TRBJ1-4	TRBV25-1	TGTGCCAGCAGTGTAGTGGCCGCCCCAGGGACAACTAATGAAAAACTGTTTTTT	CASSVVAAPGTTNEKLFF
NA	NA	TRBJ1-1	TRBV20-1	TGCAGTGCTAGAGGAAACACTGAAGCTTTCTTT	CSARGNTEAFF
NA	NA	TRBJ1-1	TRBV7-2	TGTGCCAGCAGCTTAGGTCCGGGCTTGAGCACTGAAGCTTTCTTT	CASSLGPGLSTEAFF
NA	TRBD2	TRBJ2-4	TRBV27	TGTGCCAGCAGTTTTCGACTAGCGGGGCCCCTAGCCAAAAACATTCAGTACTTC	CASSFRLAGPLAKNIQYF
few	NA	TRBJ2-1	TRBV20-1	TGCAGTGCTAGAGTAAATGAGCAGTTCTTC	CSARVNEQFF
NA	TRBD1	TRBJ2-7	TRBV2	TGTGCCAGCAGTGCCCAGGGGGACATCTCCCACGAGCAGTACTTC	CASSAQGDISHEQYF
NA	TRBD2	TRBJ2-1	TRBV5-4	TGTGCCAGCAGCTTGGGGCGGGAGGGCTTCAATGAGCAGTTCTTC	CASSLGREGFNEQFF
NA	NA	TRBJ2-7	TRBV2	TGTGCCAGCAGCGGGCCCCTGAGCATCTACGAGCAGTACTTC	CASSGPLSIYEQYF
NA	NA	TRBJ1-1	TRBV28	TGTGCCAGCAGTTTCTCCGGGGGTCAAAACACTGAAGCTTTCTTT	CASSFSGGQNTEAFF
once	NA	TRBJ2-5	TRBV29-1	TGCAGCTGGGGTGGCTTCCAAGAGACCCAGTACTTC	CSWGGFQETQYF
few	TRBD2	TRBJ2-2	TRBV10-2	TGCGCCAGCCAGGGAGGGGTGGTGAACACCGGGGAGCTGTTTTTT	CASQGGVVNTGELFF
NA	NA	TRBJ2-7	TRBV12-1	TGTGCCAGCAGTTGGACTAGAGGCCCCTACGAGCAGTACTTC	CASSWTRGPYEQYF
NA	TRBD1	TRBJ1-2	TRBV30	TGTGCCTGGACAGTAGGGGGCGGCAAAGGCTACACCTTC	CAWTVGGGKGYTF
NA	NA	TRBJ1-5	TRBV11-2	TGTGCCAGCAGAGGACAGAAAAATCAGCCCCAGCATTTT	CASRGQKNQPQHF
NA	NA	TRBJ1-4	TRBV18	TGTGCCAGCTCACCACTTCGGGCCACAACAGCTAATGAAAAACTGTTTTTT	CASSPLRATTANEKLFF
NA	TRBD1	TRBJ1-5	TRBV15	TGTGCCACTAACCAGGGGGCTTATAGCAATCAGCCCCAGCATTTT	CATNQGAYSNQPQHF
many	NA	TRBJ1-1	TRBV27	TGTGCCGCGGGGAGAATGAACACTGAAGCTTTCTTT	CAAGRMNTEAFF
few	TRBD2	TRBJ2-1	TRBV30	TGTGCCTGGACGCGGGGACTAGCGGGAGCTGTAAATGAGCAGTTCTTC	CAWTRGLAGAVNEQFF
few	NA	TRBJ2-7	TRBV10-3	TGTGCCATCAGTGAGTCGACGGACTACTACGAGCAGTACTTC	CAISESTDYYEQYF
few	NA	TRBJ1-1	TRBV2	TGTGCCAGCAGTGACCGCCGGACGGGGGACACTGAAGCTTTCTTT	CASSDRRTGDTEAFF
NA	TRBD1	TRBJ1-1	TRBV7-9	TGTGCCAGCAGCTTAGTTACAGGGGTCACTGAAGCTTTCTTT	CASSLVTGVTEAFF
NA	NA	TRBJ2-2	TRBV6-1	TGTGCCAGCAGTTTGGGTTCCACCGGGGAGCTGTTTTTT	CASSLGSTGELFF
many	NA	TRBJ1-5	TRBV6-4	TGTGCCAGCAGTAAAGGGAGCCAGCCCCAGCATTTT	CASSKGSQPQHF